This TCR beta chain was profiled in a study of blood T cell repertoires in COVID-19. Repertoires were generated with immunoSEQ multiplex PCR, while TCRdb's copy carries only in-frame clones and drops some. Of fewer than 350,000 clones detected, around 85% appear once; the ten largest clones hold about 2.3%. V trimming: 4 bases; J trimming: 0 bases; junction bases outside the gene matches: 9. CDR1 is SGHAT, CDR2 FQNNGV, per germline. This CDR3 contains 18 residues. The genes are TRBV11-2 and TRBJ2-6, with 7 bases identical to TRBD1. The receptor was derived from a woman in her forties or fifties who had recovered from COVID-19. The sequenced sample consisted of PBMCs or T cells enriched from blood (not recorded which). The CDR3 reads CASSSRDSRSSGANVLTF. The CDR3 nucleotides are TGTGCCAGCAGCTCTAGGGACAGTCGAAGCTCTGGGGCCAACGTCCTGACTTTC.